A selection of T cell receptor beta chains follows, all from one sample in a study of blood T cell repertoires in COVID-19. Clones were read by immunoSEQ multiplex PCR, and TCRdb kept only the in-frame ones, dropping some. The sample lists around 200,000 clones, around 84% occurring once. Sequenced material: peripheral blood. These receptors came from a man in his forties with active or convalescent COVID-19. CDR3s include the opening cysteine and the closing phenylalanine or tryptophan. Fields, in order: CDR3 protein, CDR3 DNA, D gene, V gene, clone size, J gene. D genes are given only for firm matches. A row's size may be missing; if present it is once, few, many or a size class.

CDR3: CASRGTDSNQPQHF
DNA: TGTGCCAGCAGAGGGACAGATAGCAATCAGCCCCAGCATTTT
D: TRBD1
V: TRBV28
size: -
J: TRBJ1-5

CDR3: CASSSPLRGGTDTQYF
DNA: TGCGCCAGCAGTTCCCCCCTACGGGGGGGCACAGATACGCAGTATTTT
D: TRBD2
V: TRBV10-2
size: -
J: TRBJ2-3

CDR3: CASSSSGGGETQYF
DNA: TGTGCCAGCAGCTCCAGCGGGGGGGGAGAGACCCAGTACTTC
D: TRBD2
V: TRBV5-6
size: -
J: TRBJ2-5

CDR3: CASSLVTSGVYNEQFF
DNA: TGTGCCAGCAGTTTAGTAACTAGCGGGGTCTACAATGAGCAGTTCTTC
D: TRBD2
V: TRBV28
size: -
J: TRBJ2-1

CDR3: CASSLQGWNEQFF
DNA: TGTGCCAGCAGTTTACAGGGATGGAATGAGCAGTTCTTC
D: -
V: TRBV6-5
size: -
J: TRBJ2-1

CDR3: CASSKTSGATDTQYF
DNA: TGTGCCAGCAGCAAGACTAGCGGGGCCACAGATACGCAGTATTTT
D: TRBD2
V: TRBV3-1/TRBV3-2
size: -
J: TRBJ2-3

CDR3: CAISDAETQYF
DNA: TGTGCCATCAGTGATGCGGAGACCCAGTACTTC
D: -
V: TRBV10-3
size: -
J: TRBJ2-5

CDR3: CATSRNGGGQGSYGKLFF
DNA: TGTGCCACCAGCAGGAACGGGGGAGGACAGGGTTCATATGGAAAACTGTTTTTT
D: TRBD1
V: TRBV15
size: -
J: TRBJ1-4

CDR3: CATEITREGTDTQYF
DNA: TGTGCCACTGAAATTACCCGGGAGGGGACAGATACGCAGTATTTT
D: TRBD2
V: TRBV24-1
size: -
J: TRBJ2-3

CDR3: CASSLAVGEAFF
DNA: TGTGCCAGCAGCTTAGCGGTCGGTGAAGCTTTCTTT
D: -
V: TRBV7-2
size: -
J: TRBJ1-1

CDR3: CASSLAGGLGFGYTF
DNA: TGTGCCAGCAGCTTAGCGGGGGGGCTGGGTTTTGGCTACACCTTC
D: -
V: TRBV7-8
size: -
J: TRBJ1-2

CDR3: CASSFGGRTFLDYGYTF
DNA: TGCGCCAGCAGCTTCGGGGGGCGCACATTTCTCGACTATGGCTACACCTTC
D: -
V: TRBV5-1
size: -
J: TRBJ1-2

CDR3: CASGQGSYEQYF
DNA: TGTGCCAGCGGACAGGGCTCCTACGAGCAGTACTTC
D: TRBD1
V: TRBV27
size: -
J: TRBJ2-7

CDR3: CASSFTPGNNQPQHF
DNA: TGTGCCAGCAGTTTCACTCCCGGGAACAATCAGCCCCAGCATTTT
D: -
V: TRBV27
size: few
J: TRBJ1-5

CDR3: CASSLAGTGGGYTF
DNA: TGTGCCAGCAGCTTAGCCGGGACAGGGGGTGGCTACACCTTC
D: TRBD1
V: TRBV7-8
size: -
J: TRBJ1-2

CDR3: CATSDSGGTETQYF
DNA: TGTGCCACCAGTGATAGCGGGGGGACGGAGACCCAGTACTTC
D: TRBD2
V: TRBV24-1
size: once
J: TRBJ2-5

CDR3: CATASRGGSSGNTIYF
DNA: TGTGCCACGGCCTCCCGGGGGGGTAGCTCTGGAAACACCATATATTTT
D: -
V: TRBV15
size: -
J: TRBJ1-3

CDR3: CASRYEPRAAFF
DNA: TGTGCCAGCAGATATGAGCCGCGGGCAGCTTTCTTT
D: -
V: TRBV12-3/TRBV12-4
size: once
J: TRBJ1-1

CDR3: CASSHSRAGNSPLHF
DNA: TGTGCCAGCAGCCATAGTCGGGCAGGGAATTCACCCCTCCACTTT
D: -
V: TRBV3-1/TRBV3-2
size: -
J: TRBJ1-6

CDR3: CASTSNTGPSTEAFF
DNA: TGTGCCAGCACCAGCAATACAGGGCCCTCCACTGAAGCTTTCTTT
D: -
V: TRBV2
size: -
J: TRBJ1-1

CDR3: CASSSAGSNLYYEQYF
DNA: TGTGCCAGCAGCTCGGCCGGGTCCAATCTGTACTACGAGCAGTACTTC
D: -
V: TRBV13
size: -
J: TRBJ2-7

CDR3: CASSSPANYGYTF
DNA: TGTGCCAGCAGTTCACCGGCTAACTATGGCTACACCTTC
D: -
V: TRBV28
size: -
J: TRBJ1-2

CDR3: CASSRGQKAFF
DNA: TGTGCCAGCAGTCGCGGACAAAAAGCTTTCTTT
D: -
V: TRBV6-2/TRBV6-3
size: -
J: TRBJ1-1

CDR3: CAIRRTGSSYEQYF
DNA: TGTGCCATCAGGAGGACGGGGAGCTCCTACGAGCAGTACTTC
D: -
V: TRBV10-3
size: few
J: TRBJ2-7

CDR3: CASSLEGPGNTIYF
DNA: TGTGCCAGCAGTTTAGAGGGTCCCGGAAACACCATATATTTT
D: -
V: TRBV27
size: -
J: TRBJ1-3

CDR3: CASRGIETELNLDTQYF
DNA: TGTGCCAGCAGGGGAATCGAGACAGAGCTAAACCTAGATACGCAGTATTTT
D: -
V: TRBV27
size: -
J: TRBJ2-3

CDR3: CASSPRTSGGQETQYF
DNA: TGTGCCAGCAGCCCCCGGACTAGCGGGGGCCAAGAGACCCAGTACTTC
D: TRBD2
V: TRBV9
size: -
J: TRBJ2-5